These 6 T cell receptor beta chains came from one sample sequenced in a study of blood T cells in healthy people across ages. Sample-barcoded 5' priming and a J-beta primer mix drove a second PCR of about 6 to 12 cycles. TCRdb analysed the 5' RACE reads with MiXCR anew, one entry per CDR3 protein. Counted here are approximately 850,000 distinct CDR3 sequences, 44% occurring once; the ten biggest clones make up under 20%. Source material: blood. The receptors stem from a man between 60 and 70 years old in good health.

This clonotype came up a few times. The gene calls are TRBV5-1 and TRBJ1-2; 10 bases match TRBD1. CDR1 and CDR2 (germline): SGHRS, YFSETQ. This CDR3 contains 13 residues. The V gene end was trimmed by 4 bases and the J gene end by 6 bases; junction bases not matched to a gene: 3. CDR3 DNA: TGCGCCAGCAGCCCCGGGACAGGGGATGGCTACACCTTC. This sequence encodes CASSPGTGDGYTF.

The CDR3 sequence is CAWSVLFDRGYGYTF. CDR3 bases: TGTGCCTGGAGTGTATTATTCGACAGGGGCTATGGCTACACCTTC. The chain joins TRBV30 to TRBJ1-2, with 8 bases matching TRBD1. Germline V CDR1 and CDR2: GTSNPN, SVGIG (reference sequence). V shed 0 bases and J 4 bases; nucleotides not matched to a gene: 7. The CDR3 has 15 residues.

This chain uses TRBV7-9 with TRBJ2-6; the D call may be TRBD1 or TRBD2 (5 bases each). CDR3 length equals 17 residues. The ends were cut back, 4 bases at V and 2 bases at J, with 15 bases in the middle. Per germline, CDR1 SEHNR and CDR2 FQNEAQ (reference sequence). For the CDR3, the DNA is TGTGCCAGCAGCTCAGGTCCGGGACCGGCTGGGGCCAACGTCCTGACTTTC. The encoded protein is CASSSGPGPAGANVLTF.

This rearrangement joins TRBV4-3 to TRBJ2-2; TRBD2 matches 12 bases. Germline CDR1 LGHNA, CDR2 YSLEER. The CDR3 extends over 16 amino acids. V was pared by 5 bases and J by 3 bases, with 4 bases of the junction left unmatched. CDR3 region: CASSSLAGGDTGELFF. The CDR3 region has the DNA TGCGCCAGCAGCTCGCTAGCGGGGGGGGACACCGGGGAGCTGTTTTTT.

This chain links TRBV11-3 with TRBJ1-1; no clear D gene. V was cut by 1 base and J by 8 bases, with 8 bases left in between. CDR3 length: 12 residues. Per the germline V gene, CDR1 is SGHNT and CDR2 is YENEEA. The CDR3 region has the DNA TGTGCCAGCAGCTTAGGTCGACAAGAAGCTTTCTTT. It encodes CASSLGRQEAFF. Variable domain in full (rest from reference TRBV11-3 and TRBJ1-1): EAGVVQSPRYKIIEKKQPVAFWCNPISGHNTLYWYLQNLGQGPELLIRYENEEAVDDSQLPKDRFSAERLKGVDSTLKIQPAELGDSAVYLCASSLGRQEAFFGQGTRLTVV.

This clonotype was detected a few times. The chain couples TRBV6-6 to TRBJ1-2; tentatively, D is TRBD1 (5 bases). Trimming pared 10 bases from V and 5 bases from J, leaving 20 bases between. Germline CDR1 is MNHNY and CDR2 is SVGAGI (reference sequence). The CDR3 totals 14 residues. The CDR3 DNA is TGTGCCACCGCCCTCCCAGGGAGCAAATATGGCTACACCTTC. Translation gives CATALPGSKYGYTF.